This T cell receptor (beta chain) appears in the sequencing data of a study of shared clonotypes between healthy human individuals. On the study more broadly: CD4 naive and memory got three plates each, CD8 naive two, CD8 memory one.

Germline CDR1 and CDR2: ENHRY and SYGVKD. Trimming took 2 bases from V and 4 from J, leaving 11 bases between them. CDR3 length: 14 amino acids. Genomic DNA of every subset was divided equally among multiple immunoSEQ plates. Generated by immunoSEQ multiplex PCR, the TCRdb table keeps only in-frame clones and is missing some. The repertoire consists of more than 2,000,000 clones, with over 90% occurring once and the leading ten covering about 0.39%. The source of this sequence is a man aged 18 to 35 in good health. Some clones in this sample may be carry-over from other donors' samples. Material for sequencing was naive CD4+ T cells from PBMCs. As for subset: CD45RA+ positively selected. V gene TRBV10-3 combines with J gene TRBJ1-1; possibly TRBD1 for D (5 bases). In DNA, the CDR3 is TGTGCCATCAGTGAGCAGGGCATGACCACTGAAGCTTTCTTT. Residues: CAISEQGMTTEAFF.